This T cell receptor (beta chain) emerged from a study of T cell responses to AZD1222 COVID-19 vaccine. Study summary: Pooled samples include second doses given at about 4 or 12 weeks.

V was cut by 5 bases and J by 2 bases, with 12 bases left in between. The CDR3 runs to 14 residues. Germline lookup yields CDR1 SGHTA and CDR2 FQGNSA. The data were produced by immunoSEQ multiplex PCR, yet TCRdb's version contains in-frame clones alone and is incomplete. The profile shows tens of thousands of clones, over 75% of them singletons. Findings and caveats of the study: At study baseline, merely six AZD1222 recipients were seropositive.

Comment on this clone: Antigen: not known.

This specimen consisted of peripheral blood, obtained on day 0 of AZD1222 vaccination. The receptor comes from an adult in good health. This chain links TRBV7-2 with TRBJ1-2; possible D gene TRBD1, 5 bases. The CDR3 DNA reads TGTGCCAGCAGCCCGGACATCATCAACTATGGCTACACCTTC. Its translation is CASSPDIINYGYTF. Variable domain in full (rest from reference TRBV7-2 and TRBJ1-2): GAGVSQSPSNKVTEKGKDVELRCDPISGHTALYWYRQSLGQGLEFLIYFQGNSAPDKSGLPSDRFSAERTGGSVSTLTIQRTQQEDSAVYLCASSPDIINYGYTFGSGTRLTVV.